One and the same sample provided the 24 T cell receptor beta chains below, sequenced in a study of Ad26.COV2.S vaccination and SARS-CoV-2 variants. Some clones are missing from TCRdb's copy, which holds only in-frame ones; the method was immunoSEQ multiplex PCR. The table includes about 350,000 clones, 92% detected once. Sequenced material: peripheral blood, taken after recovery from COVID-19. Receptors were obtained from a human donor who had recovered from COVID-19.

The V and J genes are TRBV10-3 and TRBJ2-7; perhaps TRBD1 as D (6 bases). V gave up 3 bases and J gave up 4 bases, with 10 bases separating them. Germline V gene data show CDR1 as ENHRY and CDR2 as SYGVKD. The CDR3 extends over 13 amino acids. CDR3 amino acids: CAISDGQGYEQYF. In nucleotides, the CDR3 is TGTGCCATCAGTGATGGGCAGGGGTACGAGCAGTACTTC.

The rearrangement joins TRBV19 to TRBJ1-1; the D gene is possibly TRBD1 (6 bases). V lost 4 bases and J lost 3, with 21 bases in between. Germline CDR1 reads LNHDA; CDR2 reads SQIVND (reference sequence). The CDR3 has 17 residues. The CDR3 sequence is CASSTNPQGLGDTEAFF. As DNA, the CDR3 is TGTGCCAGTAGTACCAACCCCCAGGGGTTGGGGGACACTGAAGCTTTCTTT.

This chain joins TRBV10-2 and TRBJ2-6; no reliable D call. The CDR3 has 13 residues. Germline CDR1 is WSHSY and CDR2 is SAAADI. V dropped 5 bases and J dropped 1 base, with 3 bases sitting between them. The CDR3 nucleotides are TGCGCCAGCAGTCCATCTGGGGCCAACGTCCTGACTTTC. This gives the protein CASSPSGANVLTF.

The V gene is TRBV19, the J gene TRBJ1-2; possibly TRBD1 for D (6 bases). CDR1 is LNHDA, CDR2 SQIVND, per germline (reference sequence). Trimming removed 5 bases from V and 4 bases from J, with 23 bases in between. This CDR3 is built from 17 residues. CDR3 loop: CASSLGRGGRGSYGYTF. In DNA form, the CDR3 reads TGTGCCAGTAGTCTGGGACGCGGGGGGCGCGGGAGCTATGGCTACACCTTC.

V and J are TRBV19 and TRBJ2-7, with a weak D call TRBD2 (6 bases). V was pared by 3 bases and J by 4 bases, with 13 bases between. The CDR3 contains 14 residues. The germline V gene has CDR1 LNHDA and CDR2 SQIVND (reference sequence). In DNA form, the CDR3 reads TGTGCCAGTAGTATTATCTCGGGGGTTTACGAGCAGTACTTC. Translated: CASSIISGVYEQYF.

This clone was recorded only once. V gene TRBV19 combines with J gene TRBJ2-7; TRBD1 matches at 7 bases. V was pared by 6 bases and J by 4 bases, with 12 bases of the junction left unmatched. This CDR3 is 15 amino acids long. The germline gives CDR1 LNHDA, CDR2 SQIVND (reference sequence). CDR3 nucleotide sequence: TGTGCCAGTAGAACCATTGACAGGGAGATGTACGAGCAGTACTTC. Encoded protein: CASRTIDREMYEQYF.

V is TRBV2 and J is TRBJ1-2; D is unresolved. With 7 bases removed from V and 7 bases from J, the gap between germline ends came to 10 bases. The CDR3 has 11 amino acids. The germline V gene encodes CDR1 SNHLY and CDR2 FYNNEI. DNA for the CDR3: TGTGCCAGCAAGTCATTCGCTGGCTACACCTTC. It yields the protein CASKSFAGYTF.

The CDR3 reads CAIKRGAYEQYF. For the CDR3, the DNA is TGTGCCATCAAGAGGGGAGCTTACGAGCAGTACTTC. The rearrangement uses TRBV10-3 and TRBJ2-7; D assignment may be TRBD1 or TRBD2 (5 bases each). Germline CDR1 is ENHRY and CDR2 is SYGVKD. V was trimmed by 7 bases and J by 4 bases, leaving 11 bases between them. The CDR3 is made up of 12 amino acids.

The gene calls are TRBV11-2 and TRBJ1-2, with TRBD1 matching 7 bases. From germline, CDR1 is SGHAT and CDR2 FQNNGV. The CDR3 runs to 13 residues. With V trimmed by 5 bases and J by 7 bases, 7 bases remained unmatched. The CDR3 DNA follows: TGTGCCAGCAGCCTAGGGACAGCAATTGGCTACACCTTC. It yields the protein CASSLGTAIGYTF.

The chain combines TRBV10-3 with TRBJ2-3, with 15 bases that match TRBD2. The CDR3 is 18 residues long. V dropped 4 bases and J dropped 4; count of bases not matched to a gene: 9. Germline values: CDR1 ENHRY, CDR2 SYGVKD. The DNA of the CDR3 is TGTGCCATCAGTGGACGGACTAGCGGGGGGGACTACGCAGATACGCAGTATTTT. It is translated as CAISGRTSGGDYADTQYF.

The DNA for the CDR3 is TGTGCCAGCAGTGAGGACGGGCCCCGGCACACTGAAGCTTTCTTT. Its protein product is CASSEDGPRHTEAFF. This sequence joins TRBV6-1 and TRBJ1-1; no firm D call. CDR3 length: 15 amino acids. CDR1 and CDR2 from the germline V gene are MNHNS and SASEGT. Trimming removed 3 bases at V and 3 bases at J, with 14 bases between.

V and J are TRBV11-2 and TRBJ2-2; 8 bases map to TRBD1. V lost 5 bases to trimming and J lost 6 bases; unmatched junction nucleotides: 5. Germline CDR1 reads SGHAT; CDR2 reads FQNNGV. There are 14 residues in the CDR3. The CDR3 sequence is CASSQGAGSGELFF. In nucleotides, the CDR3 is TGTGCCAGCAGCCAGGGGGCAGGGTCCGGGGAGCTGTTTTTT.

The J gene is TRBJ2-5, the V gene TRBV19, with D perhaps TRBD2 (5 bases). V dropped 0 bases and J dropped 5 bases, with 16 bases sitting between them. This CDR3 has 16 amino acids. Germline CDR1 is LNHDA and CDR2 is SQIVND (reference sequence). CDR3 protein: CASSIEGLAGGETQYF. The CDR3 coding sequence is TGTGCCAGTAGTATAGAGGGCTTAGCCGGCGGGGAGACCCAGTACTTC.

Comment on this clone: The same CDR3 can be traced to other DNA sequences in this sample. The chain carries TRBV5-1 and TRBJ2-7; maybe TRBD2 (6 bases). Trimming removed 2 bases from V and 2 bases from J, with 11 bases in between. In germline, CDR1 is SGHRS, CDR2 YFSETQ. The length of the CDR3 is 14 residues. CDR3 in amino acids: CASSLEGGPYEQYF. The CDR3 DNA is TGCGCCAGCAGCTTAGAGGGAGGCCCCTACGAGCAGTACTTC.

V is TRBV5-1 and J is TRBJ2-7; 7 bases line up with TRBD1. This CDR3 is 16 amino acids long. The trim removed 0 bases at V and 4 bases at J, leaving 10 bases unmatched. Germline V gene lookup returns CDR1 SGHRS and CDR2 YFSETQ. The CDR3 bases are TGCGCCAGCAGCTTGGAGGGGGCGATGCCTACATACGAGCAGTACTTC. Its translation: CASSLEGAMPTYEQYF.

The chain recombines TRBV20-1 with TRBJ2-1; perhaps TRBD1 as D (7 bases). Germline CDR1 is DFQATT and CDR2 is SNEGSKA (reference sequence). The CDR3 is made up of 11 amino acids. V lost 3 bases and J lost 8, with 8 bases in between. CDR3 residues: CSASRGDEQFF. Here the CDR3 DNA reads TGCAGTGCTAGCAGGGGGGATGAGCAGTTCTTC.

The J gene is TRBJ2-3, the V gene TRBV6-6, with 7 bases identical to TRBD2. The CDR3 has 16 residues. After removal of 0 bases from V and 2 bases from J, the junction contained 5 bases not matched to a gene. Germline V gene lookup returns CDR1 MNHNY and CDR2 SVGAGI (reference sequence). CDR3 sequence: CASSYSPAGNTDTQYF. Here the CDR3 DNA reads TGTGCCAGCAGTTACTCGCCAGCGGGGAACACAGATACGCAGTATTTT.

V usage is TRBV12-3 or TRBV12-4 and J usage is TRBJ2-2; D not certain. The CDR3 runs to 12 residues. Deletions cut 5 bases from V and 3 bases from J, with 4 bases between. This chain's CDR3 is CASSLHTGELFF. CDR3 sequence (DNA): TGTGCCAGCAGTCTACACACCGGGGAGCTGTTTTTT.

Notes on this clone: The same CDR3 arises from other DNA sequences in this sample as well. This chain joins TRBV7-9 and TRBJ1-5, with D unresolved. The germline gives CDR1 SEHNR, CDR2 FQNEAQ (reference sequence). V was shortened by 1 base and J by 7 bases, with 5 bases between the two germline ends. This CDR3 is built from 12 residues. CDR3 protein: CASSLVGQPQHF. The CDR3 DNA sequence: TGTGCCAGCAGCTTAGTAGGCCAGCCCCAGCATTTT.

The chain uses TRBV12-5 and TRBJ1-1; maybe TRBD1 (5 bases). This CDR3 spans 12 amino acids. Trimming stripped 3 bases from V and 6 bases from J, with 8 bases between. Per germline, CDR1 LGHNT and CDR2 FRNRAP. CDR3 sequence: CASGFWGAEAFF. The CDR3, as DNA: TGTGCTAGTGGTTTCTGGGGCGCTGAAGCTTTCTTT. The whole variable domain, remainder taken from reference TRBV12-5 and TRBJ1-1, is DARVTQTPRHKVTEMGQEVTMRCQPILGHNTVFWYRQTMMQGLELLAYFRNRAPLDDSGMPKDRFSAEMPDATLATLKIQPSEPRDSAVYFCASGFWGAEAFFGQGTRLTVV.

The CDR3 bases are TGTGCCAGCAGCCAGGGGGGGGGTGTGAACACTGAAGCTTTCTTT. This codes for CASSQGGGVNTEAFF. The chain combines TRBV9 with TRBJ1-1; 7 nucleotides align to TRBD1. The CDR3 runs 15 residues. Germline assignment: CDR1 SGDLS and CDR2 YYNGEE. Germline trimming cut 4 bases from V and 0 bases from J; bases unmatched to any gene: 6. The full variable domain, rest sourced from reference TRBV9 and TRBJ1-1, is DSGVTQTPKHLITATGQRVTLRCSPRSGDLSVYWYQQSLDQGLQFLIQYYNGEERAKGNILERFSAQQFPDLHSELNLSSLELGDSALYFCASSQGGGVNTEAFFGQGTRLTVV.

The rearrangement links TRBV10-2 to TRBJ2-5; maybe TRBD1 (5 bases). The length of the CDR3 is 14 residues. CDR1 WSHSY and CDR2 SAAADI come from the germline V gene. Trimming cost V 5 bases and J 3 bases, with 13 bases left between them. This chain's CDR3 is CASSHNSREETQYF. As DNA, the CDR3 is TGCGCCAGCAGTCATAACTCCAGGGAAGAGACCCAGTACTTC.

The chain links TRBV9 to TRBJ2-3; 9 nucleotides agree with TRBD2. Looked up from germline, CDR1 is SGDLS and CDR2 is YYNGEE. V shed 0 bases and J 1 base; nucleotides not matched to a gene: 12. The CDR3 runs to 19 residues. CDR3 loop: CASSVESRGASGGTDTQYF. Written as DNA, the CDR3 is TGTGCCAGCAGCGTAGAGTCTCGGGGGGCTAGCGGGGGCACAGATACGCAGTATTTT.

The CDR3 DNA reads TGTGCCAGCAGCACTAGCGGGGGGGCCGGTGAGCAGTTCTTC. Residues: CASSTSGGAGEQFF. The rearrangement links TRBV11-3 to TRBJ2-1, with 13 bases matching TRBD2. This CDR3 comprises 14 residues. J was trimmed by 9 bases and V by 5 bases; bases with no gene match: 4. Looked up from germline, CDR1 is SGHNT and CDR2 is YENEEA.